This TCR beta chain was identified during a study of blood T cell repertoires in COVID-19 (dated by TCRdb to 2020 to 2022). As for the study more broadly: Samples covering the acute and convalescent phases of COVID-19 were provided by collaborators in the United States, Italy and Spain. The samples were drawn from the first 160 participants of the ongoing ImmuneRACE study and from 1,254 subjects provided by 6 global collaborators. A de-identified subject ID, COVID-19 status, age in years and sex were almost always included in the sample metadata. A freely available public database, intended as a resource for researchers studying the immune response to SARS-CoV-2, is where the repertoires were released. The dataset comprised deeply sampled blood TCRbeta repertoires from subjects exposed to, actively infected with, or recovered from COVID-19. Where HLA class I and class II types were available, the types were taken from metadata supplied by the sample provider, not from assay-based typing. The material from the prospective study consisted of cDNA or gDNA derived from T cells, B-cell-depleted T cells, or PBMCs. Overall study results and their limits: The quantity of clinical and demographic metadata differed by source and by participant and was supplied without curation.

Each collaborating institution followed its own protocols to collect whole blood in K2EDTA tubes. For TCRbeta analysis, collaborator samples were shipped as frozen whole blood, as isolated PBMCs, or as DNA extracted from either sample type. TCRbeta CDR3 regions were amplified from genomic DNA using the immunoSEQ Assay, a bias-controlled multiplex PCR. The authors' analysis ran thus. Nucleated cell counts per sample were estimated from amplification of reference gene primers within the assay. To quantify the absolute abundance of each unique TCRbeta CDR3 rearrangement, sequence reads were collapsed and filtered. For each sample, productive Simpson clonality was calculated as the square root of Simpson's diversity index over productive rearrangements. TCRdb took this table from immuneACCESS and kept in-frame rearrangements with V and J called. Such tables lack part of the clones; where checked against another copy, unresolved V genes explain under half of the gap, and the rest is unexplained. The D gene and trimming were derived from the DNA, and the V and J assignments and clone size from that table. The sample has 150,000 to 200,000 clones on record, around 90% of them singletons. 0.5% to 0.55% of the sample goes to the ten largest clones.

Concerning this clone itself: Its antigen specificity is not known. Base qualities are not recorded, but no much larger clone differs from it by a single base.

From its cysteine to its phenylalanine, the CDR3 spans 13 amino acids. Here the CDR3 DNA is all that survives: 39 bases in frame from base 1. At the junction V is shortened by 4 bases and J by 5 bases, with 14 bases in between. CDR1 and CDR2 were assigned from the germline V gene as SQVTM and ANQGSEA. In this chain, TRBV29-1 is recombined with TRBJ2-5; the D region possibly corresponds to TRBD2 (6 bases align). This clonotype originated in a man in his fifties or sixties with acute or convalescent COVID-19. Sequenced input: peripheral blood. The DNA is TGCAGCGTTGTCGGGGGATTTGGGGAGACCCAGTACTTC. Its protein is CSVVGGFGETQYF. Full variable domain (CDR3 extended with the reference TRBV29-1 and TRBJ2-5 proteins): SAVISQKPSRDICQRGTSLTIQCQVDSQVTMMFWYRQQPGQSLTLIATANQGSEATYESGFVIDKFPISRPNLTFSTLTVSNMSPEDSSIYLCSVVGGFGETQYFGPGTRLLVL.